The 11 T cell receptor beta chains below were found in one sample sequenced in a study of blood T cell repertoires in COVID-19. Repertoires were generated with immunoSEQ multiplex PCR, while TCRdb's copy carries only in-frame clones and drops some. The sample consists of some 91,000 clones, less than 85% of them appearing once. Sequences were obtained from peripheral blood. All receptors come from a man between 65 and 85 years old with acute or convalescent COVID-19.

V usage is TRBV5-1 and J usage is TRBJ1-1, with D perhaps matching TRBD1 (6 bases). V lost 0 bases, J lost 2 bases, and 11 bases lay in between. CDR3 length equals 15 residues. From germline, CDR1 is SGHRS and CDR2 YFSETQ. The CDR3 nucleotides read TGCGCCAGCAGCTTGGTTCAGGGGACAAACACTGAAGCTTTCTTT. Its protein product is CASSLVQGTNTEAFF.

The J gene is TRBJ2-7, the V gene TRBV5-8; D gene uncertain. V dropped 0 bases and J dropped 0 bases, with 10 bases sitting between them. Germline V gene sequence: CDR1 SGHTS, CDR2 YDEGEE. This CDR3 contains 15 residues. In nucleotides, the CDR3 is TGTGCCAGCAGCTTGGTGGGCCTGATCTCCTACGAGCAGTACTTC. Translation gives CASSLVGLISYEQYF.

This clone was found once. This rearrangement joins TRBV7-2 to TRBJ1-2, with D tentatively TRBD1 (6 bases). Germline lookup yields CDR1 SGHTA and CDR2 FQGNSA. CDR3 length: 13 amino acids. Trimming removed 4 bases from V and 4 bases from J, with 10 bases in between. CDR3 coding DNA: TGTGCCAGCAGCTCGACAGGTTTCTATGGCTACACCTTC. Translating it yields CASSSTGFYGYTF.

This clone was picked up a small number of times. The gene calls are TRBV4-1 and TRBJ1-2; 8 nucleotides align to TRBD1. The germline V gene has CDR1 MGHRA and CDR2 YSYEKL. This CDR3 contains 13 residues. J was trimmed by 7 bases and V by 6 bases; bases with no gene match: 7. CDR3: CASSWGQAPGYTF. In DNA, the CDR3 is TGCGCCAGCAGTTGGGGACAGGCCCCTGGCTACACCTTC.

The genes are TRBV5-1 and TRBJ1-3, with D possibly TRBD1 on 6 matching bases. Germline V CDR1 and CDR2: SGHRS, YFSETQ. V lost 4 bases, J lost 0 bases, and 17 bases lay in between. This CDR3 is built from 17 residues. The CDR3 DNA follows: TGCGCCAGCAGCCCCGACTCGACAGGCCGCTCTGGAAACACCATATATTTT. Its protein product is CASSPDSTGRSGNTIYF.

The chain links TRBV30 to TRBJ2-1, with D possibly TRBD2 on 6 matching bases. The V gene's germline CDR1 is GTSNPN and CDR2 SVGIG (reference sequence). CDR3 length equals 13 residues. With 3 bases removed from V and 7 bases from J, the gap between germline ends came to 13 bases. CDR3 in DNA: TGTGCCTGGAGCCTGGGACTTCGAAATGAGCAGTTCTTC. It is translated as CAWSLGLRNEQFF.

The chain uses TRBV12-5 and TRBJ2-7; TRBD1 matches at 7 bases. This CDR3 contains 15 residues. The junction had 2 bases not matched to a gene; V was cut back by 0 bases and J by 0 bases. Germline loops: CDR1 LGHNT, CDR2 FRNRAP. The CDR3 region is CASGLVAGGSYEQYV. CDR3 coding DNA: TGTGCTAGTGGTTTGGTGGCAGGGGGCTCCTACGAGCAGTACGTC.

The genes are TRBV6-5 and TRBJ2-3; 8 bases match TRBD2. CDR1 is MNHEY and CDR2 is SVGAGI in the germline V gene. The CDR3 sequence is 15 residues long. Trimming took 6 bases from V and 4 from J; bases not matched to a gene: 9. CDR3: CASSLVGGASDTQYF. DNA of the CDR3: TGTGCCAGCAGCCTTGTCGGGGGGGCGTCAGATACGCAGTATTTT.

This rearrangement joins TRBV9 to TRBJ2-2; D call uncertain. Germline loops: CDR1 SGDLS, CDR2 YYNGEE. Trimming pared 0 bases from V and 0 bases from J, leaving 9 bases between. This CDR3 spans 16 amino acids. CDR3 protein: CASSVEAGPNTGELFF. DNA of the CDR3: TGTGCCAGCAGCGTAGAGGCAGGCCCGAACACCGGGGAGCTGTTTTTT.

This chain joins TRBV29-1 and TRBJ2-3; D remains unclear. CDR1 is SQVTM, CDR2 ANQGSEA, per germline. The CDR3 is 15 residues long. The ends were cut back, 5 bases at V and 0 bases at J, with 15 bases in the middle. The CDR3 DNA reads TGCAGCGTTCAGGAAGAGCACCCTAGCACAGATACGCAGTATTTT. It is translated as CSVQEEHPSTDTQYF.

The genes are TRBV2 and TRBJ1-4; TRBD1 agrees at 8 bases. Trimming cost V 2 bases and J 8 bases; bases outside gene matches: 16. Germline CDR1 reads SNHLY; CDR2 reads FYNNEI. The CDR3 sequence is 18 residues long. CDR3 in amino acids: CASSEMTGAAPGAEKLFF. The CDR3 nucleotides read TGTGCCAGCAGTGAAATGACAGGGGCAGCGCCTGGTGCAGAAAAACTGTTTTTT.